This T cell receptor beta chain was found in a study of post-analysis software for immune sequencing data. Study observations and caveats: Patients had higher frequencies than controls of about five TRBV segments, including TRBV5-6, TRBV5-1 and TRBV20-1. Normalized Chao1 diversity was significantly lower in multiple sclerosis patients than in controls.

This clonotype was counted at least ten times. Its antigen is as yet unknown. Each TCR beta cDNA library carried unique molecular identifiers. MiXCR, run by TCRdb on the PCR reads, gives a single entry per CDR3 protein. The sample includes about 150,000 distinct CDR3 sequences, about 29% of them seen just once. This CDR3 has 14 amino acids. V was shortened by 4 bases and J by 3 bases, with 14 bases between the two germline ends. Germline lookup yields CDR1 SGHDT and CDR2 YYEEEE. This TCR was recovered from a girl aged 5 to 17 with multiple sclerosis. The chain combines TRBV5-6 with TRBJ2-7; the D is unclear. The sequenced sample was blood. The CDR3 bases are TGTGCCAGCAGCCAGGACCGCCACCTCTACGAGCAGTACTTC. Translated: CASSQDRHLYEQYF.